This entry concerns a single TCR beta chain. V was trimmed by 7 bases and J by 2 bases, leaving 15 bases between them. The CDR3 has 15 amino acids. The germline CDR1 and CDR2 sequences are SGHDN and FVKESK. The data were obtained in a study of neurological immune-mediated disorders. 5'RACE with 10-nucleotide random UMIs generated the cDNA. Using its own MiXCR run on the 5' RACE reads, TCRdb lists one record per CDR3 protein. The sample gives about 38,000 distinct CDR3 sequences, over 8.5% of which show up once; 3% to 4.5% is in the top ten. Time point of the sample: technical triplicate 1. Sample: PBMCs. This sequence originates from a man in his 60s with HTLV-1-associated myelopathy (HAM/TSP). The rearrangement uses TRBV14 and TRBJ2-1, with D unclear. This chain's CDR3 is CASTRSSSTYNEQFF. DNA of the CDR3: TGTGCCAGCACGAGGTCCAGTAGTACCTACAATGAGCAGTTCTTC.